Listed here are 8 T cell receptor beta chains from one sample, sequenced in a study of cytomegalovirus exposure and HLA in healthy donors. A multiplex PCR was run with 60 Vbeta primers and 13 Jbeta primers. Profiled with immunoSEQ multiplex PCR; TCRdb holds only in-frame clones, not every one. The sample contains about 140,000 clones, nearly 80% of which appear only once. The sample was PBMCs. All receptors come from a male donor in good health and CMV-seronegative.

V and J are TRBV4-3 and TRBJ2-5; maybe TRBD2 (6 bases). The J call may be faulty, since TRBJ2-7 better matches the DNA end. The germline gives CDR1 LGHNA, CDR2 YSLEER. This CDR3 has 13 residues. The CDR3 loop is CASSPRRGYEQYF. CDR3 in DNA: TGCGCCAGCAGCCCGAGGAGGGGCTACGAGCAGTACTTC.

Only one count was recorded for this clone. The chain employs TRBV7-2 and TRBJ1-4; the D gene is possibly TRBD1 (5 bases). The CDR3 covers 14 residues. V was pared by 5 bases and J by 7 bases, with 14 bases between. The V gene's germline CDR1 is SGHTA and CDR2 FQGNSA. CDR3 bases: TGTGCCAGCAGCCTCAGGGTACCATCTGAAAAACTGTTTTTT. Translating gives CASSLRVPSEKLFF.

The V gene is TRBV5-4, the J gene TRBJ2-3; 10 nucleotides match TRBD2. The germline V gene encodes CDR1 SGHNT and CDR2 YYREEE (reference sequence). This CDR3 comprises 15 residues. The trim removed 5 bases at V and 1 base at J, leaving 4 bases unmatched. CDR3 nucleotide sequence: TGTGCCAGCAGGGCGAGCGGGGGGGGCACAGATACGCAGTATTTT. Protein product: CASRASGGGTDTQYF.

The chain links TRBV28 to TRBJ2-7; D unclear. The CDR3 contains 11 residues. Germline V gives CDR1 MDHEN, CDR2 SYDVKM. The ends were cut back, 8 bases at V and 2 bases at J, with 7 bases in the middle. DNA of the CDR3: TGTGCCAGCGAGTCTCCCTACGAGCAGTACTTC. Translating gives CASESPYEQYF.

The chain carries TRBV27 and TRBJ1-5, with no clear D. V lost 0 bases and J 7 bases, leaving 16 bases between the germline ends. The CDR3 contains 16 residues. Germline V gene data show CDR1 as MNHEY and CDR2 as SMNVEV (reference sequence). In DNA form, the CDR3 reads TGTGCCAGCAGTTTATCGCAACCTACCACGGGGCAGCCCCAGCATTTT. This sequence encodes CASSLSQPTTGQPQHF.

The rearrangement links TRBV9 to TRBJ2-1, with D possibly being TRBD2 (7 bases). The CDR3 is 14 residues long. The V and J ends lost 2 bases and 8 bases respectively, with 14 bases between them. The germline CDR1 and CDR2 sequences are SGDLS and YYNGEE. CDR3: CASSVGGLSDEQFF. The CDR3, as DNA: TGTGCCAGCAGCGTCGGGGGGCTAAGCGATGAGCAGTTCTTC.

The chain employs TRBV4-2 and TRBJ1-4; TRBD1 matches 8 bases. CDR3 length equals 15 residues. Germline V gene sequence: CDR1 LGHNA, CDR2 YNFKEQ. V lost 2 bases, J lost 8 bases, and 7 bases stayed unmatched. Written as DNA, the CDR3 is TGTGCCAGCAGCCAATCAGGGGGCGCGGGGGAAAAACTGTTTTTT. This codes for CASSQSGGAGEKLFF.

This rearrangement joins TRBV6-6 to TRBJ1-5, with D perhaps matching TRBD1 (6 bases). The V gene's germline CDR1 is MNHNY and CDR2 SVGAGI (reference sequence). V was shortened by 7 bases and J by 6 bases, with 16 bases between the two germline ends. This CDR3 has 14 amino acids. CDR3 protein: CASTGQMGSQPQHF. The DNA of the CDR3 is TGTGCCAGCACCGGACAGATGGGCTCTCAGCCCCAGCATTTT.